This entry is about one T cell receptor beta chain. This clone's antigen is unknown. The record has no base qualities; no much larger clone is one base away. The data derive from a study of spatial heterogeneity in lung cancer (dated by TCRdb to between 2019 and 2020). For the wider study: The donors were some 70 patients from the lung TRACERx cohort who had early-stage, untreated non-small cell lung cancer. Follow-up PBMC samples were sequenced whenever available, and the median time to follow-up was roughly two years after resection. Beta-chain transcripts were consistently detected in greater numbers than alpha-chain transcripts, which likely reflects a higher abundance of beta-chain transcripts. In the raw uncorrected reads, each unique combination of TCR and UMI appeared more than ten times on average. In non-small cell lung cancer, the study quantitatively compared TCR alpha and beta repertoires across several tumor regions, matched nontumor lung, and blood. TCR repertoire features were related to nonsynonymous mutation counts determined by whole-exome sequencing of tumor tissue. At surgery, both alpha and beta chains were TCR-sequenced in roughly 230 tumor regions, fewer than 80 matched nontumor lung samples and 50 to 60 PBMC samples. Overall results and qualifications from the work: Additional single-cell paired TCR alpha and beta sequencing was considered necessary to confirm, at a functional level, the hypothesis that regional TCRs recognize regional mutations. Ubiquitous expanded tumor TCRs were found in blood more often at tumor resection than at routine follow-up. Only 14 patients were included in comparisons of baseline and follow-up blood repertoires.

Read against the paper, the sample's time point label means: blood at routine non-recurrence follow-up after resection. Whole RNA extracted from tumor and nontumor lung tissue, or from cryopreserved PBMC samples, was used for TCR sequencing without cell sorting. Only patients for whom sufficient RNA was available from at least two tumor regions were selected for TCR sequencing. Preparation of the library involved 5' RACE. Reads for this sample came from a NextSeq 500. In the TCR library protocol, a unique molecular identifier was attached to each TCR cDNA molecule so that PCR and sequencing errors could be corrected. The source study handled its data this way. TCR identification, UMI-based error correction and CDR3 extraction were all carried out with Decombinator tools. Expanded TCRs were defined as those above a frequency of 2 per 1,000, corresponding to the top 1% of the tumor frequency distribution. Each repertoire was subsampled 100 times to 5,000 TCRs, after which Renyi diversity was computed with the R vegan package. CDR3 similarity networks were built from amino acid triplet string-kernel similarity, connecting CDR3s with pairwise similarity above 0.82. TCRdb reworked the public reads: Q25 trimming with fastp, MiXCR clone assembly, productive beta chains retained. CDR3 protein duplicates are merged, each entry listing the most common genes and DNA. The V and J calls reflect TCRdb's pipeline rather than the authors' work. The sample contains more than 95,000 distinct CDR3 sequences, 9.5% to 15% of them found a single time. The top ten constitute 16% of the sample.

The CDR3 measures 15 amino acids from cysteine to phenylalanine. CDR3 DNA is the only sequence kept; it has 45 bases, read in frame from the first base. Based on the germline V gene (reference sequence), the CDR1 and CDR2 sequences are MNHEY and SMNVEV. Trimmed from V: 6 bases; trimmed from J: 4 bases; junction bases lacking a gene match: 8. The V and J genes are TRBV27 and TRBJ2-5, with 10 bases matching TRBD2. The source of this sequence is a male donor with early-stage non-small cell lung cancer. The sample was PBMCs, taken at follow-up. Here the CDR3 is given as CASSSQRGGRETQYF. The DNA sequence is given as TGTGCCAGCAGCTCCCAGCGGGGGGGCCGAGAGACCCAGTACTTC.